These 4 T cell receptor beta chains originate from one sample sequenced in a study of cytotoxic CD8 clonotypes in ibrutinib-treated CLL. Produced via immunoSEQ multiplex PCR; TCRdb's table is partial and in-frame only. This sample yields fewer than 35,000 clones, of which 65% to 90% are seen a single time; around 8.5% belongs to the top ten. The sequencing used PBMCs, collected after 24 months of ibrutinib treatment. Source of these receptors: a human donor with chronic lymphocytic leukemia.

V and J are TRBV27 and TRBJ2-1; TRBD1 matches at 8 bases. The junction had 10 bases not matched to a gene; V was cut back by 8 bases and J by 7 bases. In germline, CDR1 is MNHEY, CDR2 SMNVEV (reference sequence). The CDR3 runs to 14 residues. The CDR3: CASSFWTGMNEQFF. In DNA, the CDR3 is TGTGCCAGCTCATTCTGGACAGGGATGAATGAGCAGTTCTTC.

The chain uses TRBV6-5 and TRBJ2-7; 7 nucleotides line up with TRBD2. Per germline, CDR1 MNHEY and CDR2 SVGAGI. Germline trimming cut 5 bases from V and 6 bases from J; bases unmatched to any gene: 10. CDR3 length: 14 residues. CDR3 DNA sequence: TGTGCCAGCAGTACGGGGGGACTATGGAGCGAGCAGTACTTC. This sequence encodes CASSTGGLWSEQYF.

This clone was counted between two and nine times. The chain links TRBV10-3 to TRBJ1-2, with D maybe TRBD1 (5 bases). CDR1 ENHRY and CDR2 SYGVKD come from the germline V gene. This CDR3 has 16 amino acids. Deletions cut 0 bases from V and 7 bases from J, with 18 bases between. CDR3 region: CAISESAVRVALGYTF. The CDR3 nucleotides read TGTGCCATCAGTGAGTCTGCGGTCAGGGTGGCCCTTGGCTACACCTTC.

The chain uses TRBV15 and TRBJ1-6; 7 bases line up with TRBD1. This CDR3 has 15 residues. Per the germline V gene, CDR1 is LNHNV and CDR2 is YYDKDF (reference sequence). V dropped 5 bases and J dropped 5; count of bases not matched to a gene: 6. DNA for the CDR3: TGTGCCACCAGCCCCCGACAGGGAAATAATTCACCCCTCCACTTT. As protein: CATSPRQGNNSPLHF.